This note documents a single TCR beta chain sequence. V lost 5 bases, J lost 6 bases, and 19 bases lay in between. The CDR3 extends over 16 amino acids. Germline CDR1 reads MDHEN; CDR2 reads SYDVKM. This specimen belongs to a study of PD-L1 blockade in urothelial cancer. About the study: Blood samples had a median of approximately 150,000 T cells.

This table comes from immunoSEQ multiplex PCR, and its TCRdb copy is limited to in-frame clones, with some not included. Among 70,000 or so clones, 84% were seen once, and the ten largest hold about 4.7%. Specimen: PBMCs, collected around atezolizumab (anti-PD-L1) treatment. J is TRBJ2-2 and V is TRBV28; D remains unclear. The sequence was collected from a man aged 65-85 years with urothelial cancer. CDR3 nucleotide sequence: TGTGCCAGCAGTCCTCCTCCCTTAGCCCCCCCCGGGGAGCTGTTTTTT. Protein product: CASSPPPLAPPGELFF.